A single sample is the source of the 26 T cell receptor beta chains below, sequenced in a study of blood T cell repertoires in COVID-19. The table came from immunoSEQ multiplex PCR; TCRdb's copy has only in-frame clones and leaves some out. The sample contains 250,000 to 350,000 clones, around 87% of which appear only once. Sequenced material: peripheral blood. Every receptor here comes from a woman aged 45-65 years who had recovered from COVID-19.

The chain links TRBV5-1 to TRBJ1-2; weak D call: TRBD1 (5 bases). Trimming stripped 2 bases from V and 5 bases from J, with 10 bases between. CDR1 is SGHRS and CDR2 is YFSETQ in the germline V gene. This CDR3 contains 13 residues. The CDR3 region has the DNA TGCGCCAGCAGCTTTGAGACAGCGTATGGCTACACCTTC. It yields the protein CASSFETAYGYTF.

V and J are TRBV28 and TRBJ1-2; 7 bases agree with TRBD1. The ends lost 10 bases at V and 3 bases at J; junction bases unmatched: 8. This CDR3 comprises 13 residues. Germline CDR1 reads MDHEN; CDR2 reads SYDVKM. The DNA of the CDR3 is TGTGCCACCGGGACAGCCATCTACTATGGCTACACCTTC. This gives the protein CATGTAIYYGYTF.

CDR3 residues: CATSDWTGRSYGYTF. In DNA form, the CDR3 reads TGTGCCACCAGTGATTGGACAGGGAGATCCTATGGCTACACCTTC. The chain has TRBV24-1 and TRBJ1-2; 8 nucleotides line up with TRBD1. CDR1 and CDR2 (germline): KGHDR, SFDVKD. Trimming at V came to 2 bases and at J to 4 bases, leaving 5 bases not matched to a gene. The CDR3 loop spans 15 amino acids.

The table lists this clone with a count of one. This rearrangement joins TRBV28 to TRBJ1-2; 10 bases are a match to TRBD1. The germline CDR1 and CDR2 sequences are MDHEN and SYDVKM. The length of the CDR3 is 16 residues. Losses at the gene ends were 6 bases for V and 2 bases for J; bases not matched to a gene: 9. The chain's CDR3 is CASSSMRTGGNYGYTF. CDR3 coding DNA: TGTGCCAGCAGCTCCATGCGGACAGGGGGGAACTATGGCTACACCTTC.

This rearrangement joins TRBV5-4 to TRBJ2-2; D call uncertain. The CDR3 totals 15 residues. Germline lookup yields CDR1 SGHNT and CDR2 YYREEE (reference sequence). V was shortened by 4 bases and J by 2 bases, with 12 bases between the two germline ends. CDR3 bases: TGTGCCAGCAGCCTCTCACTCACTAACACCGGGGAGCTGTTTTTT. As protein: CASSLSLTNTGELFF.

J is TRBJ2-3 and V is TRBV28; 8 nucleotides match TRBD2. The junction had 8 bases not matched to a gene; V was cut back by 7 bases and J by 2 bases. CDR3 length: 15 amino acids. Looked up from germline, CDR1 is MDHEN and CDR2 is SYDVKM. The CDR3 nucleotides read TGTGCCAGCAAGGGCGGACTAGCCCTCACAGATACGCAGTATTTT. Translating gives CASKGGLALTDTQYF.

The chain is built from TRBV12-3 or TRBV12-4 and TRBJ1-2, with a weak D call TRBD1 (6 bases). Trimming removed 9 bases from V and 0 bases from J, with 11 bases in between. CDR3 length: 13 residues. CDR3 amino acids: CASSRDTNYGYTF. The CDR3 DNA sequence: TGTGCCAGTTCGAGGGACACTAACTATGGCTACACCTTC.

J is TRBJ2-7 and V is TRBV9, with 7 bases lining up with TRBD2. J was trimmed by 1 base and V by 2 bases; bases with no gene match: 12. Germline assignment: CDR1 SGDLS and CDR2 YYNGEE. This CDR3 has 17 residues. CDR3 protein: CASSVGPIVAGSYEQYF. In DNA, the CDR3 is TGTGCCAGCAGCGTTGGTCCTATAGTAGCGGGTTCCTACGAGCAGTACTTC.

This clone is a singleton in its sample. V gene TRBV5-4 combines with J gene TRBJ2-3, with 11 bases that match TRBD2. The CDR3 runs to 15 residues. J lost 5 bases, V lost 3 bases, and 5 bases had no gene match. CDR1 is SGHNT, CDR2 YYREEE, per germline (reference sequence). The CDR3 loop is CASSSGLAGVDTQYF. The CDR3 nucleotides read TGTGCCAGCAGCTCCGGACTAGCGGGCGTAGATACGCAGTATTTT.

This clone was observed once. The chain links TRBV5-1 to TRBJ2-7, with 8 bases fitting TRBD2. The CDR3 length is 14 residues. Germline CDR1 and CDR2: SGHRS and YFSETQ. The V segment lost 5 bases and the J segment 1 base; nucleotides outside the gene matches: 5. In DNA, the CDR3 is TGCGCCAGCAGATCCGGGACTAGTTCCTACGAGCAGTACTTC. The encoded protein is CASRSGTSSYEQYF.

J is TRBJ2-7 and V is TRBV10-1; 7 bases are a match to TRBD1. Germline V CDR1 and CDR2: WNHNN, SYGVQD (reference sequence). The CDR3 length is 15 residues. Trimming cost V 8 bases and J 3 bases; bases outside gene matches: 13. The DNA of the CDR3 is TGCGCCAGCTGGGGGATGACAGGGTCAAACTACGAGCAGTACTTC. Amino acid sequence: CASWGMTGSNYEQYF.

Written as DNA, the CDR3 is TGTGCCTGGAGTGTAGAGACTGACGATGGCTACACCTTC. Translating gives CAWSVETDDGYTF. The V and J genes are TRBV30 and TRBJ1-2; D is unclear. The V end lost 0 bases, the J end lost 6 bases, and 11 bases lay between the germline ends. Germline-derived CDR1 and CDR2 are GTSNPN and SVGIG (reference sequence). The CDR3 has 13 amino acids. Full variable domain (outside the CDR3, taken from reference TRBV30 and TRBJ1-2): SQTIHQWPATLVQPVGSPLSLECTVEGTSNPNLYWYRQAAGRGLQLLFYSVGIGQISSEVPQNLSASRPQDRQFILSSKKLLLSDSGFYLCAWSVETDDGYTFGSGTRLTVV.

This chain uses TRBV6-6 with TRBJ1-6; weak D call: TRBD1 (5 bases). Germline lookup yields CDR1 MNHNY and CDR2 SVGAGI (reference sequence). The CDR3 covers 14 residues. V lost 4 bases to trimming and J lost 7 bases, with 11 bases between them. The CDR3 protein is CASSSSQENSPLHF. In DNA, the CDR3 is TGTGCCAGCAGTTCCTCACAGGAGAATTCACCCCTCCACTTT.

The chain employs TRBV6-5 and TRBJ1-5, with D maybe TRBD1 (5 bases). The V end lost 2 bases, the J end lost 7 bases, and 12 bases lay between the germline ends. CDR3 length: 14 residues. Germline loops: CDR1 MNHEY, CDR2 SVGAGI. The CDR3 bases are TGTGCCAGCAGTTACGATAGGGGAAACCAGCCCCAGCATTTT. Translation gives CASSYDRGNQPQHF.

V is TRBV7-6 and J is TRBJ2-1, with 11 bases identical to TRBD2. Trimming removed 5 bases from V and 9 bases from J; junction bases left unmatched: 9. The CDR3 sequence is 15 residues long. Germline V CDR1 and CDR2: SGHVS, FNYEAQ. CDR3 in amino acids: CASSQSSGRIPEQFF. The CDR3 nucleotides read TGTGCCAGCAGCCAGTCTAGCGGGAGGATTCCTGAGCAGTTCTTC.

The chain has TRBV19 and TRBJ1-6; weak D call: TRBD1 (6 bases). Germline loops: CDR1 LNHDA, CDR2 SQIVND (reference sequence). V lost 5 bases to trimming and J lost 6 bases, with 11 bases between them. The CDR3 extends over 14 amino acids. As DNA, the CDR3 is TGTGCCAGTAGTTGGGGCAGGGGTAATTCACCCCTCCACTTT. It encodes CASSWGRGNSPLHF.

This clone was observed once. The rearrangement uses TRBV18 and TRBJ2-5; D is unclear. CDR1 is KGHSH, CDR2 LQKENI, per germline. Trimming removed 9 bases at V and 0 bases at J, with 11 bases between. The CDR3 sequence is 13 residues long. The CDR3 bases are TGTGCCAGTTCCAACAGAGACCAAGAGACCCAGTACTTC. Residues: CASSNRDQETQYF. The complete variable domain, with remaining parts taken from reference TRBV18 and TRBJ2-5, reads NAGVMQNPRHLVRRRGQEARLRCSPMKGHSHVYWYRQLPEEGLKFMVYLQKENIIDESGMPKERFSAEFPKEGPSILRIQQVVRGDSAAYFCASSNRDQETQYFGPGTRLLVL.

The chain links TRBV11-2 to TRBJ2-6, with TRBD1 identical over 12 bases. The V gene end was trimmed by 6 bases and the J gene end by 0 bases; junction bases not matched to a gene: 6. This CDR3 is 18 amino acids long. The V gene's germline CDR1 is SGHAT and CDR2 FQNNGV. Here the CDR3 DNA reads TGTGCCAGCAGGAGGGACAGGGGGCCCTTCTCTGGGGCCAACGTCCTGACTTTC. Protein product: CASRRDRGPFSGANVLTF.

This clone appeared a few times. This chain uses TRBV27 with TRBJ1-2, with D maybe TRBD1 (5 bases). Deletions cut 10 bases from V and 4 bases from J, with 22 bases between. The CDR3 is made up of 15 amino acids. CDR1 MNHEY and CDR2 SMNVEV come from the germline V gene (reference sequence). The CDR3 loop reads CATRLSRGWVYGYTF. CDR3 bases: TGTGCCACGCGACTGTCCCGGGGGTGGGTCTATGGCTACACCTTC.

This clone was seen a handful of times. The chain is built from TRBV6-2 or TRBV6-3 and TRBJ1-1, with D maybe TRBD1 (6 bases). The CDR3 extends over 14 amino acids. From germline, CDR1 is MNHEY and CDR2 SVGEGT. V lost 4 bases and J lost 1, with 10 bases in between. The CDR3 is CASSSQGRNTEAFF. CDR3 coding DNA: TGTGCCAGCAGTTCGCAGGGGAGGAACACTGAAGCTTTCTTT.

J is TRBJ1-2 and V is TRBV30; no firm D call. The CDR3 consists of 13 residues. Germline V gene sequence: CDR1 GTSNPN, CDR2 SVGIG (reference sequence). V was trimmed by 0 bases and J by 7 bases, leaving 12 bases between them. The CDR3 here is CAWSVDRLAGYTF. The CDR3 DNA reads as TGTGCCTGGAGTGTAGACCGACTCGCTGGCTACACCTTC.

The CDR3 loop reads CASSFSRGRETQYF. Written as DNA, the CDR3 is TGTGCCAGCAGCTTTTCTAGGGGTCGGGAGACCCAGTACTTC. The chain carries TRBV5-6 and TRBJ2-5; D might be TRBD1 (5 bases). With 2 bases removed from V and 5 bases from J, the gap between germline ends came to 13 bases. The germline gives CDR1 SGHDT, CDR2 YYEEEE. The CDR3 contains 14 residues.

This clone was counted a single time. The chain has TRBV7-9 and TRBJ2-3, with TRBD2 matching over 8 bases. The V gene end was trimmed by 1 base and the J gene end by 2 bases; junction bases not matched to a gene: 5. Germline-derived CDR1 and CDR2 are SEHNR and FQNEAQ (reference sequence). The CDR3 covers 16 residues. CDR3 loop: CASSLELAELTDTQYF. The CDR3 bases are TGTGCCAGCAGCTTAGAACTAGCGGAGCTCACAGATACGCAGTATTTT.

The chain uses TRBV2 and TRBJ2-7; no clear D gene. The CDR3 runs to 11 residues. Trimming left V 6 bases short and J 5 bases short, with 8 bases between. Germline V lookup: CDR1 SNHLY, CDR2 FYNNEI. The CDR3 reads CASRSVHEQYF. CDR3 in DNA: TGTGCCAGCAGGAGCGTCCACGAGCAGTACTTC.

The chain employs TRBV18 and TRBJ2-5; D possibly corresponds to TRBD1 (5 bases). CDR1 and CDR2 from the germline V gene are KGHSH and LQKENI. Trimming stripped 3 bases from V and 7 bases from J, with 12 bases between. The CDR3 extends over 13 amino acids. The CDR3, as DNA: TGTGCCAGCTCACCCGGTGTTCAGGGGACCCAGTACTTC. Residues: CASSPGVQGTQYF.

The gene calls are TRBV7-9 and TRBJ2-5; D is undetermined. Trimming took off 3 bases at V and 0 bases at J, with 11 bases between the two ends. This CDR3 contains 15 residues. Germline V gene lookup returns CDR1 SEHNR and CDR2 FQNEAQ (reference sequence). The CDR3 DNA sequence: TGTGCCAGCAGCTTTGGTCGATCGGACCAAGAGACCCAGTACTTC. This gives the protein CASSFGRSDQETQYF.